The next 10 T cell receptor beta chains were all read from a single sample in a study of cytomegalovirus exposure and HLA in healthy donors. TCRdb keeps only in-frame clones here, not all; method: immunoSEQ multiplex PCR. This repertoire shows about 220,000 clones, over 80% found once; its top ten account for about 14%. Sequencing was performed on PBMCs. The source of these receptors is a woman in her twenties or thirties in good health and CMV-seropositive.

This clone was detected once. The gene calls are TRBV30 and TRBJ2-1; 12 bases map to TRBD2. The CDR3 runs to 15 residues. Per germline, CDR1 GTSNPN and CDR2 SVGIG (reference sequence). The V gene end was trimmed by 0 bases and the J gene end by 6 bases; junction bases not matched to a gene: 3. CDR3 sequence: CAWSVGLAGINEQFF. CDR3 sequence (DNA): TGTGCCTGGAGTGTAGGACTAGCGGGAATCAATGAGCAGTTCTTC. Full variable domain (rest looked up from reference TRBV30 and TRBJ2-1): SQTIHQWPATLVQPVGSPLSLECTVEGTSNPNLYWYRQAAGRGLQLLFYSVGIGQISSEVPQNLSASRPQDRQFILSSKKLLLSDSGFYLCAWSVGLAGINEQFFGPGTRLTVL.

The rearrangement links TRBV11-2 to TRBJ2-1; 7 nucleotides match TRBD2. This CDR3 has 19 residues. V gave up 2 bases and J gave up 4 bases; unmatched junction bases: 17. CDR1 SGHAT and CDR2 FQNNGV come from the germline V gene. The CDR3: CASSLLSSGAGAAYNEQFF. CDR3 DNA: TGTGCCAGCAGCTTACTGAGTTCCGGGGCGGGAGCCGCGTACAATGAGCAGTTCTTC.

The chain links TRBV29-1 to TRBJ1-1; D gene uncertain. The CDR3 extends over 13 amino acids. Trimming stripped 6 bases from V and 2 bases from J, with 13 bases between. Germline V gene sequence: CDR1 SQVTM, CDR2 ANQGSEA. CDR3 in DNA: TGCAGCGTCGAGACCCAGAGCAACACTGAAGCTTTCTTT. Residues: CSVETQSNTEAFF.

The rearrangement uses TRBV6-6 and TRBJ1-5; D is unclear. This CDR3 is 12 amino acids long. The germline V gene has CDR1 MNHNY and CDR2 SVGAGI (reference sequence). The V and J ends lost 2 bases and 7 bases respectively, with 6 bases between them. The CDR3: CASSYGRQPQHF. The CDR3, as DNA: TGTGCCAGCAGTTACGGGAGGCAGCCCCAGCATTTT.

The chain carries TRBV9 and TRBJ2-2; TRBD2 aligns across 7 bases. In germline, CDR1 is SGDLS, CDR2 YYNGEE. The CDR3 consists of 16 residues. The V gene end was trimmed by 0 bases and the J gene end by 3 bases; junction bases not matched to a gene: 5. The CDR3 loop is CASSVGKGGYTGELFF. The CDR3 DNA follows: TGTGCCAGCAGCGTAGGGAAGGGAGGGTACACCGGGGAGCTGTTTTTT.

This clone was detected once. The V and J genes are TRBV29-1 and TRBJ2-1, with 7 positions matching TRBD2. Trimming at V came to 8 bases and at J to 8 bases, leaving 9 bases not matched to a gene. Per germline, CDR1 SQVTM and CDR2 ANQGSEA. This CDR3 region has 12 residues. The CDR3 nucleotides are TGCAGCCTGAGCGGGAAAGGCGATGAGCAGTTCTTC. Protein: CSLSGKGDEQFF.

The chain carries TRBV5-6 and TRBJ1-2, with TRBD1 as a possible D gene (6 bases). Germline V gene lookup returns CDR1 SGHDT and CDR2 YYEEEE. There are 14 residues in the CDR3. V lost 1 base and J 5 bases, leaving 12 bases between the germline ends. CDR3 DNA: TGTGCCAGCAGCTTGCGGGGGGCGGTGTATGGCTACACCTTC. This sequence encodes CASSLRGAVYGYTF.

This rearrangement joins TRBV28 to TRBJ2-5; 7 bases are a match to TRBD1. The CDR3 sequence is 14 residues long. Germline assignment: CDR1 MDHEN and CDR2 SYDVKM. V gave up 5 bases and J gave up 1 base; unmatched junction bases: 4. The CDR3 loop reads CASSKQGTQETQYF. CDR3 DNA sequence: TGTGCCAGCAGTAAACAGGGGACCCAAGAGACCCAGTACTTC.

The chain combines TRBV7-2 with TRBJ1-2; TRBD1 might be the D (6 bases). Per the germline V gene, CDR1 is SGHTA and CDR2 is FQGNSA. This CDR3 contains 14 residues. V lost 0 bases to trimming and J lost 9 bases, with 14 bases between them. The CDR3 DNA is TGTGCCAGCAGCTTAGCGGTTGCAGGGGCAAGCTACACCTTC. It codes for CASSLAVAGASYTF.

The V and J genes are TRBV28 and TRBJ2-7; unclear D gene. Per germline, CDR1 MDHEN and CDR2 SYDVKM. The CDR3 extends over 15 amino acids. Trimming shortened V by 2 bases and J by 7 bases, and 18 bases separated the two germline ends. CDR3 DNA: TGTGCCAGCAGTTTAAACCCCCCTCGCGGTACGGAGCAGTACTTC. Encoded protein: CASSLNPPRGTEQYF.